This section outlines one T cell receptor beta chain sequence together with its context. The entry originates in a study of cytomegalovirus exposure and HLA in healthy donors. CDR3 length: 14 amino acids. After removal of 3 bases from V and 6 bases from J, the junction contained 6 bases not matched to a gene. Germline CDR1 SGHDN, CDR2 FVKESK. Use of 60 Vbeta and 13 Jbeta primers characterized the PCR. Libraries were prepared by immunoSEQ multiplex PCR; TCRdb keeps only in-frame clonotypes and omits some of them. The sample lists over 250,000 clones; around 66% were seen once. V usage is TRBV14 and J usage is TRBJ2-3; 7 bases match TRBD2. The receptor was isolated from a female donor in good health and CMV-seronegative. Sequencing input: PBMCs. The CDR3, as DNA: TGTGCCAGCAGCCAGCGGGAGAGGGTGGATACGCAGTATTTT. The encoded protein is CASSQRERVDTQYF.